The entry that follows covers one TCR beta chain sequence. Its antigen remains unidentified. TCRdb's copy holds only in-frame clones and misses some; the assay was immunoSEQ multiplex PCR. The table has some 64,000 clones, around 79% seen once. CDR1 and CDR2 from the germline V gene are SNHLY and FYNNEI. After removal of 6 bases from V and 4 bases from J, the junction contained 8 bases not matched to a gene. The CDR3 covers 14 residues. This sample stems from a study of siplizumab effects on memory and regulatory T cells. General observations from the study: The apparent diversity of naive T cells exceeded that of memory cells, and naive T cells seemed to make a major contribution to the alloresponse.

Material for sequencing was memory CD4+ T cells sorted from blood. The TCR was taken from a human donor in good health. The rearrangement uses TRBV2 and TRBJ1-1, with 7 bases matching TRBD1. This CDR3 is CASRRQGVFTEAFF. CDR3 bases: TGTGCCAGCAGGAGACAGGGAGTTTTCACTGAAGCTTTCTTT.